The 2 T cell receptor beta chains below all came from one sample that was sequenced in a study of identical twins. TCRdb independently ran MiXCR on the 5' RACE reads; one entry per CDR3 protein. Seen here are 450,000 or so distinct CDR3 sequences, 14% observed once, and the top ten hold 0.4% to 0.55%. In addition, the sample was reused for a study of yellow fever vaccine responses in identical twins.

Material for sequencing was CD4+ T cells sorted from blood. These receptors were taken from a woman under 30 in good health.

The chain links TRBV20-1 to TRBJ2-1, with 12 nucleotides matching TRBD2. J gave up 10 bases and V 4 bases, and 8 bases lay outside the gene matches. The germline CDR1 and CDR2 sequences are DFQATT and SNEGSKA (reference sequence). The CDR3 totals 14 residues. CDR3 nucleotides: TGCAGTGCTACTAGCGGGAGGGCCTTGGGGGAGCAGTTCTTC. Translating gives CSATSGRALGEQFF.

This chain connects TRBV5-6 to TRBJ2-3; the match to TRBD1 covers 9 bases. Germline CDR1 reads SGHDT; CDR2 reads YYEEEE. Germline trimming cut 1 base from V and 2 bases from J; bases unmatched to any gene: 5. This CDR3 is 16 amino acids long. The CDR3 region is CASSLRGTGITDTQYF. The CDR3 DNA sequence: TGTGCCAGCAGCTTGCGCGGGACAGGGATCACAGATACGCAGTATTTT.